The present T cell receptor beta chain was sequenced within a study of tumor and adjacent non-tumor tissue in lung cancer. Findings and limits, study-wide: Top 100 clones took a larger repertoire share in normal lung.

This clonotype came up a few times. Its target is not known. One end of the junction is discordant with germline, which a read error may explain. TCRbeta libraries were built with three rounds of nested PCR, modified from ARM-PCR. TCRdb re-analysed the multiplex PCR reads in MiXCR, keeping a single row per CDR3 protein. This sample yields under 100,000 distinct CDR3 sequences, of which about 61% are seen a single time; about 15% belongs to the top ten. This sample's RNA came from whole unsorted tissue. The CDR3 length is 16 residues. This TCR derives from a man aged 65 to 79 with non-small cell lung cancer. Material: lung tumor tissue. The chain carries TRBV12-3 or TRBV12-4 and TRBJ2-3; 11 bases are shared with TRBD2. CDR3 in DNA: TGTGCCAGCAGTTGGAGACTAGCGGGGATCACGGATACGCGGTATTTT. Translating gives CASSWRLAGITDTRYF.